This T cell receptor beta chain originates from a study of T cell changes during pregnancy in multiple sclerosis. In germline, CDR1 is KGHSH, CDR2 LQKENI. The length of the CDR3 is 15 residues. Unmatched junction bases numbered 11, after V lost 8 bases and J lost 8 bases. This table comes from immunoSEQ multiplex PCR, and its TCRdb copy is limited to in-frame clones, with some not included. The sample holds roughly 77,000 clones, 92% seen once. The receptor was isolated from a female donor with multiple sclerosis, enrolled in a pregnancy study. This chain uses TRBV18 with TRBJ1-6; 8 bases match TRBD1. The specimen was peripheral blood, collected in the second trimester of pregnancy. CDR3 nucleotides: TGTGCCAGCCAGAGAGACAGGGGAGAGCATTCACCCCTCCACTTT. It yields the protein CASQRDRGEHSPLHF.